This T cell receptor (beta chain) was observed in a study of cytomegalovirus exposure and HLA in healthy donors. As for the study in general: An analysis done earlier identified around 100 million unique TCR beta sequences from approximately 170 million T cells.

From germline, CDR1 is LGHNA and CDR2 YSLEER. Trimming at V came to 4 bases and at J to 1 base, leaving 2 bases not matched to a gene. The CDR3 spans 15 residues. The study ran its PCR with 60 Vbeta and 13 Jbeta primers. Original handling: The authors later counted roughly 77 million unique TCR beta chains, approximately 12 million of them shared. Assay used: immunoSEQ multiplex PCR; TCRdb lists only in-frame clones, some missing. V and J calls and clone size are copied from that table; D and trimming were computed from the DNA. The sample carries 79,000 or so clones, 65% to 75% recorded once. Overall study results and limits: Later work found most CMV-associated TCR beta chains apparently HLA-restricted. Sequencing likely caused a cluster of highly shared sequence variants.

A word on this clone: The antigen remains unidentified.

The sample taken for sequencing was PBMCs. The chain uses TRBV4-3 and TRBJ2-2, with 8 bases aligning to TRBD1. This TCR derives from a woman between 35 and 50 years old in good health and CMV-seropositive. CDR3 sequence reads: CASSLGQGNTGELFF. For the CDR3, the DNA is TGCGCCAGCAGCCTCGGACAGGGGAACACCGGGGAGCTGTTTTTT.